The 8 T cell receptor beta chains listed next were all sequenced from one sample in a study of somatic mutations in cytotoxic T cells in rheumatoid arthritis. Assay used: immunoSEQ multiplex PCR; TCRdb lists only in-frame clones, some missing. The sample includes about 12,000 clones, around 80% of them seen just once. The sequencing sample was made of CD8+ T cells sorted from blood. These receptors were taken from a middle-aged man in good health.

As DNA, the CDR3 is TGTGCCAGCAGCTTTGGCGGCTACGAGCAGTACTTC. It specifies CASSFGGYEQYF. The gene calls are TRBV11-2 and TRBJ2-7; no clear D. CDR1 is SGHAT, CDR2 FQNNGV, per germline. Deletions cut 3 bases from V and 3 bases from J, with 6 bases between. This CDR3 comprises 12 residues.

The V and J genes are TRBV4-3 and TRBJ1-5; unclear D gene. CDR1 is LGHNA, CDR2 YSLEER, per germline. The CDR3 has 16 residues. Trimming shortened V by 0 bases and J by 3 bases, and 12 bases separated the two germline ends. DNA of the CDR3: TGCGCCAGCAGCCAAGAAAGGCGGCTTGCCAATCAGCCCCAGCATTTT. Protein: CASSQERRLANQPQHF.

The CDR3 reads CASSQAGVQTEAFF. The CDR3 nucleotides read TGTGCCAGCAGTCAGGCGGGTGTTCAAACTGAAGCTTTCTTT. J is TRBJ1-1 and V is TRBV6-6; D call uncertain. The V gene lost 5 bases and the J gene lost 5 bases, with 15 bases spanning the gap. The CDR3 consists of 14 residues. Germline V gene data show CDR1 as MNHNY and CDR2 as SVGAGI (reference sequence).

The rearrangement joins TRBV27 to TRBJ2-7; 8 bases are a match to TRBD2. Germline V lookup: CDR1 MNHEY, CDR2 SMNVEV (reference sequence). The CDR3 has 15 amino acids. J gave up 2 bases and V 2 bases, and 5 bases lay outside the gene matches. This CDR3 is CASSLITSGPYEQYF. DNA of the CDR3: TGTGCCAGCAGTTTAATTACTAGCGGACCCTACGAGCAGTACTTC.

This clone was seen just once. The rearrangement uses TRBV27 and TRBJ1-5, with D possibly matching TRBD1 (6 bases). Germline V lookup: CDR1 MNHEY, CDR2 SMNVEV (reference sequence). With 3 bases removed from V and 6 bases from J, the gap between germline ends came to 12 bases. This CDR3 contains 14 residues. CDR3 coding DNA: TGTGCCAGCAGTTTTTCGGGGGCGAGTCAGCCCCAGCATTTT. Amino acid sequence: CASSFSGASQPQHF.

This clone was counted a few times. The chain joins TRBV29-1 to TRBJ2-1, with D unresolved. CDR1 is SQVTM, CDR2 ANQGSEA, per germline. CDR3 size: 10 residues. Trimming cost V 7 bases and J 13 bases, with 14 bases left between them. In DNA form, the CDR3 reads TGCAGCGCCCTAATTCGTCGCCAGTTCTTC. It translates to CSALIRRQFF.

In nucleotides, the CDR3 is TGTGCCAGCAGTTACGCTTCTGCGGGGGGACGGGATACGCAGTATTTT. It is translated as CASSYASAGGRDTQYF. V is TRBV6-5 and J is TRBJ2-3, with 8 positions matching TRBD2. The germline gives CDR1 MNHEY, CDR2 SVGAGI. Trimming removed 2 bases from V and 6 bases from J; junction bases left unmatched: 10. The CDR3 totals 16 residues.

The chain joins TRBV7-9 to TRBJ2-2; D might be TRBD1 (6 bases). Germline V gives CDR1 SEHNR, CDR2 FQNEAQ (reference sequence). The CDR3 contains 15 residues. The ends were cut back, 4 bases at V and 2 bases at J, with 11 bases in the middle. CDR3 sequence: CASSSRGFNTGELFF. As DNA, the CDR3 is TGTGCCAGCAGCTCCAGGGGTTTTAACACCGGGGAGCTGTTTTTT.